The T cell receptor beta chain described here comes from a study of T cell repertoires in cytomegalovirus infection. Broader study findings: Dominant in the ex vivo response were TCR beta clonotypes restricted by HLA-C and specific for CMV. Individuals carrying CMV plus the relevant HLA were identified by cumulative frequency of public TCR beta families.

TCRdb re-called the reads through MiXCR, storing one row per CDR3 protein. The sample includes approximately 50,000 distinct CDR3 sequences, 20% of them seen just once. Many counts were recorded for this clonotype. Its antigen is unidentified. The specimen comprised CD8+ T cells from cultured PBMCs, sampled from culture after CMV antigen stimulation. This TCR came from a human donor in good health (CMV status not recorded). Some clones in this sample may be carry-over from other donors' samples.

The CDR3 sequence is CASSMSALASYEQYF. The CDR3, as DNA: TGTGCCAGCAGCATGAGTGCTCTCGCTTCCTACGAGCAGTACTTC. This rearrangement joins TRBV7-2 to TRBJ2-7; D gene ambiguous. CDR3 length equals 15 residues. The germline gives CDR1 SGHTA, CDR2 FQGNSA. V dropped 5 bases and J dropped 1 base, with 15 bases sitting between them.